Following are 18 T cell receptor beta chains from one sample sequenced in a study of identical twins (dated by TCRdb to the mid-2010s). Libraries were made using 5' RACE. Sequencer: Illumina HiSeq 2000. The public sequencing data were trimmed at Q25 with fastp and processed into clonotypes with MiXCR by TCRdb, which kept only in-frame beta chains. Here each entry gathers all rows of one CDR3 protein and keeps the most common genes and DNA. Across this sample there are around 960,000 distinct CDR3 sequences, with around an eighth seen only once. Around 1.5% of the sample belongs to the ten largest clones. This sample also appeared in a second study, on yellow fever vaccine responses in identical twins.

Material for sequencing was PBMCs. The receptors derive from a woman aged 18-29 years in good health.

This clonotype has only a few counts. V and J are TRBV29-1 and TRBJ1-1, with no clear D. The CDR3 extends over 12 amino acids. CDR1 and CDR2 from the germline V gene are SQVTM and ANQGSEA. The germline V and J ends were trimmed by 3 bases and 6 bases, with 11 bases remaining between them. The CDR3 sequence: CSVDIGSAEAFF. CDR3 coding DNA: TGCAGCGTTGACATAGGGTCCGCTGAAGCTTTCTTT.

V usage is TRBV12-3 or TRBV12-4 and J usage is TRBJ2-6, with D uncertain. The CDR3 is made up of 14 amino acids. Trimming shortened V by 5 bases and J by 0 bases, and 5 bases separated the two germline ends. The CDR3 DNA is TGTGCCAGCAGTCGACGCTCTGGGGCCAACGTCCTGACTTTC. It yields the protein CASSRRSGANVLTF.

V is TRBV5-1 and J is TRBJ1-2; D gene uncertain. Germline V gene lookup returns CDR1 SGHRS and CDR2 YFSETQ. V was clipped by 3 bases and J by 5 bases, with 8 bases between them. CDR3 length equals 12 residues. The CDR3 coding sequence is TGCGCCAGCAGCTCCAACAAGTATGGCTACACCTTC. Translation: CASSSNKYGYTF.

The CDR3 bases are TGTGCCAGCAGCTATGGTGGACCCATCAATGAGCAGTTCTTC. Translating it yields CASSYGGPINEQFF. The chain employs TRBV6-5 and TRBJ2-1, with no clear D. In germline, CDR1 is MNHEY, CDR2 SVGAGI. The CDR3 totals 14 residues. V gave up 6 bases and J gave up 6 bases, with 15 bases separating them.

This clonotype has only a few counts. This rearrangement joins TRBV7-2 to TRBJ2-5; 7 bases are shared with TRBD2. The ends lost 5 bases at V and 2 bases at J; junction bases unmatched: 11. This CDR3 contains 16 residues. Germline V gene data show CDR1 as SGHTA and CDR2 as FQGNSA. The CDR3 DNA follows: TGTGCCAGCAGCCCCCTCGCTGGGGGGGATCAAGAGACCCAGTACTTC. Translating it yields CASSPLAGGDQETQYF.

This clonotype has a handful of counts. This chain links TRBV24-1 with TRBJ2-1, with 9 nucleotides matching TRBD1. Germline loops: CDR1 KGHDR, CDR2 SFDVKD. The CDR3 has 14 residues. V dropped 10 bases and J dropped 9; count of bases not matched to a gene: 12. This chain's CDR3 is CATRETGGLGEQFF. The CDR3 coding sequence is TGTGCCACGCGAGAGACAGGGGGTCTCGGTGAGCAGTTCTTC.

This clonotype was counted ten times or more. The rearrangement links TRBV5-1 to TRBJ2-5; 8 bases map to TRBD1. From germline, CDR1 is SGHRS and CDR2 YFSETQ. The CDR3 consists of 16 residues. Trimming removed 3 bases from V and 2 bases from J; junction bases left unmatched: 9. DNA for the CDR3: TGCGCCAGCAGCTGGGCCGTGACAGGGGCTCAAGAGACCCAGTACTTC. Its translation: CASSWAVTGAQETQYF.

This chain uses TRBV2 with TRBJ2-3, with D uncertain. Germline V gives CDR1 SNHLY, CDR2 FYNNEI. The CDR3 contains 12 residues. Trimming left V 2 bases short and J 4 bases short, with 4 bases between. The CDR3 DNA reads TGTGCCAGCAGTGAATTCGCAGATACGCAGTATTTT. Translated, it gives CASSEFADTQYF.

This clonotype was counted between two and nine times. The J gene is TRBJ2-7, the V gene TRBV9; perhaps TRBD2 as D (5 bases). CDR3 length equals 12 residues. Germline loops: CDR1 SGDLS, CDR2 YYNGEE. Trimming pared 7 bases from V and 3 bases from J, leaving 11 bases between. The CDR3 protein is CASGPGGYEQYF. The CDR3 region has the DNA TGTGCCAGCGGGCCCGGAGGCTACGAGCAGTACTTC.

The sample holds many counts of this clonotype. This chain connects TRBV5-1 to TRBJ1-6, with D perhaps matching TRBD1 (6 bases). The ends were cut back, 3 bases at V and 10 bases at J, with 14 bases in the middle. CDR1 and CDR2 from the germline V gene are SGHRS and YFSETQ. This CDR3 comprises 14 residues. The CDR3 protein is CASSSGGPGSPLHF. In DNA, the CDR3 is TGCGCCAGCAGCTCCGGGGGGCCGGGGTCACCCCTCCACTTT.

This clonotype was observed many times. The CDR3 DNA reads TGTGCCAGCAGTTTAGGGCGGGAGGGCTACGAGCAGTACTTC. Amino acid sequence: CASSLGREGYEQYF. J is TRBJ2-7 and V is TRBV12-3 or TRBV12-4; TRBD2 matches at 9 bases. The CDR3 covers 14 residues. Trimming at V came to 1 base and at J to 3 bases, leaving 1 base not matched to a gene.

This clonotype was seen only a few times. J is TRBJ1-2 and V is TRBV12-3 or TRBV12-4; 11 bases align to TRBD1. The CDR3 is 11 amino acids. V dropped 6 bases and J dropped 10; count of bases not matched to a gene: 1. The CDR3 spells CASRDRGHYTF. CDR3 DNA: TGTGCCAGCAGGGACAGGGGGCACTACACCTTC.

This chain links TRBV20-1 with TRBJ2-5; tentative D call: TRBD1 (5 bases). The V end lost 3 bases, the J end lost 8 bases, and 22 bases lay between the germline ends. Germline V gene data show CDR1 as DFQATT and CDR2 as SNEGSKA (reference sequence). The CDR3 runs 15 residues. CDR3 nucleotides: TGCAGTGCTAGCTCCAGTTCGACAGCTAAACCCACCCAGTACTTC. Amino acids: CSASSSSTAKPTQYF.

This rearrangement joins TRBV6-1 to TRBJ1-1, with D uncertain. V was trimmed by 2 bases and J by 1 base, leaving 5 bases between them. The germline V gene encodes CDR1 MNHNS and CDR2 SASEGT. The CDR3 runs to 13 residues. The CDR3 nucleotides read TGTGCCAGCAGTGAAAGTTGGAACACTGAAGCTTTCTTT. Protein sequence: CASSESWNTEAFF.

V usage is TRBV28 and J usage is TRBJ2-3; D perhaps matches TRBD2 (5 bases). Germline V gene data show CDR1 as MDHEN and CDR2 as SYDVKM. This CDR3 is built from 14 residues. Trimming took 7 bases from V and 2 from J, leaving 13 bases between them. Here the CDR3 DNA reads TGTGCCAGCAAGCACCGAGGGAACACAGATACGCAGTATTTT. Encoded protein: CASKHRGNTDTQYF.

For the CDR3, the DNA is TGTGCCAGCAGAGACCCAACTTCACCCCTCCACTTT. It yields the protein CASRDPTSPLHF. The chain has TRBV28 and TRBJ1-6; D is ambiguous. CDR1 and CDR2 (germline): MDHEN, SYDVKM. This CDR3 spans 12 amino acids. V was pared by 6 bases and J by 9 bases, with 9 bases between.

This clonotype appeared a few times. The chain uses TRBV4-1 and TRBJ2-3; no clear D. Germline CDR1 and CDR2: MGHRA and YSYEKL. This CDR3 comprises 16 residues. Trimming shortened V by 1 base and J by 2 bases, and 13 bases separated the two germline ends. In nucleotides, the CDR3 is TGCGCCAGCAGCCAAGTGATTCTGGTTTCCACAGATACGCAGTATTTT. This gives the protein CASSQVILVSTDTQYF.

The chain combines TRBV27 with TRBJ2-6; D ambiguous. V was shortened by 5 bases and J by 1 base, with 6 bases between the two germline ends. The CDR3 extends over 14 amino acids. CDR1 is MNHEY and CDR2 is SMNVEV in the germline V gene (reference sequence). The CDR3 here is CASSDQSGANVLTF. The CDR3 region has the DNA TGTGCCAGCAGTGACCAGTCTGGGGCCAACGTCCTGACTTTC.